The present entry profiles one T cell receptor (beta chain) with its context. The antigen it binds to is not known. Base qualities are missing; no much larger clone stands one base away. This same CDR3 is encoded by further DNA sequences in the sample. Using the deep immunoSEQ assay, multiplex PCR amplified TCR CDR3 regions from genomic DNA. Extracted genomic DNA from each cell subset was distributed evenly across all wells of several immunoSEQ 96-well plates, and each plate was treated as a replicate. Each replicate PCR for sorted subsets received about 200 ng genomic DNA, equal to about 30,000 T cell genomes. Purified libraries were quantified with a Qubit 3.0 fluorometer, sized on a Bioanalyzer 2100, and re-quantified with the KAPA Library Quantification kit. Every immunoSEQ 96-well plate was sequenced on a dedicated single-read 150-cycle Illumina NextSeq 550 flow cell. The source study handled its data this way. Because the immunoSEQ output held only junctional sequences and lacked quality scores, the filtering could not match the filtering applied to full-length reads. To assign V/J genes and CDR3, sequences were annotated using PyIR, a Python wrapper for IgBLAST v1.9, with IMGT germline references. Reads were removed for weak V/J assignments (E-value above 1e-6), missing CDR3, stop codons, out-of-frame junctions, or ambiguous translated residues. A V3J clonotype was defined by an identical inferred V gene, J gene, and CDR3 amino acid sequence. The percentage overlap between two repertoires was calculated by dividing the number of shared unique clonotypes by the size of the smaller repertoire. Richness of each repertoire was evaluated using RTK rarefaction, the Chao1 estimator, and Recon v2.1 estimates of unobserved clonotypes. Generation probabilities for all TCRbeta clonotypes obtained by the gDNA method from a handful of donors were computed using OLGA. Held by TCRdb, this immuneACCESS table contains in-frame sequences only and omits some clones. Under half of the omission traces to an unresolved V gene where checked; the cause of the rest is unknown. V and J calls and clone size are copied from that table; D and trimming were computed from the DNA. The sample table records around 700,000 clones; roughly 94% of these occur just once. In total, the top ten clones hold roughly 24% of the sample.

This sample stems from a study of shared clonotypes between healthy human individuals (dated by TCRdb to about 2020). At the level of the whole study: A couple of women and a few men aged 18 to 49 years were included in the cohort. Per donor, three plates each were used for CD4 naive and CD4 memory, two for CD8 naive, and one for CD8 memory. To estimate repertoire size and how much clonotype sharing occurs between individuals, the study deeply sequenced the blood TCR repertoires of five healthy adults. To increase sequencing depth and limit assay-specific biases, TCR repertoire library preparation and sequencing were carried out by different laboratories using diverse techniques. Each donor's leukapheresis produced roughly between roughly 0.94 and 9.5 billion PBMCs.

What the authors observed across the whole study: Only blood was sampled, and tissue TCR repertoires likely differ from those in blood. Even with the large sequencing depth, rarefaction of the sorted-subset datasets indicated that sequencing was incomplete. Compared with non-shared clonotypes, clonotypes shared by all four sorted-subset donors had higher generation probabilities. About 4.5% of naive CD4, 3.5% of naive CD8, 2% to 2.5% of memory CD4, and around 0.42% of memory CD8 clonotypes were shared across four donors. Because the study included a small number of donors, the genetic and exposure-history diversity represented was limited. Based on pairwise subsampling, the degree of clonotype sharing among donors was expected to be affected by sequencing depth. Naive subsets generally had larger estimated clonotype richness than memory subsets.

CD8 naive samples were CD45RO-negative cells positively selected for CCR7, giving a CD45RA+CCR7+ population that excluded TemRA cells. The donors were healthy, HIV-negative adults with no recently reported acute infections or vaccinations. All donors were Caucasian adults living in Nashville, Tennessee, USA. Blood was obtained by leukapheresis, after which PBMCs were separated by Ficoll-Histopaque density gradient centrifugation and cryopreserved in liquid nitrogen vapor phase. Analytical flow cytometry was used to check the purity and quantity of each magnetically sorted T cell population. Genomic DNA was isolated from every sorted fraction and measured by UV absorbance on a Nanodrop 2000c. This TCR was recovered from a man aged 25-45 years in good health. The sequenced sample was naive CD8+ T cells sorted from blood. What this sample's cell subset or site label stands for: CD45RA+CCR7+.

The CDR3: CASSGGSYEQYF. The sequenced DNA: TGTGCCAGCAGTGGAGGCTCCTACGAGCAGTACTTC. This sequence uses TRBV28 and TRBJ2-7; the D gene is perhaps TRBD2, on 5 matching bases. Trimming takes 5 bases from V and 0 bases from J, and the germline ends sit 5 bases apart. CDR1 and CDR2 are read off the germline V gene as MDHEN and SYDVKM. CDR3 length: 12 amino acids, cysteine to phenylalanine. Only the CDR3 DNA is retained, 36 bases long and in frame from the first base.